The T cell receptor (beta chain) described here comes from a study of vaccination and CD4 T cells after COVID-19. Study information: The peptides that stimulated the cells were overlapping spike peptides from SARS-CoV-2, HCoV-NL63, HCoV-OC43 and HCoV-229E.

This clonotype was seen a handful of times. Its antigen is still unknown. The treatment denotes: approximately nine-day PBMC culture with coronavirus spike peptide pools or control peptides (ViraFEST assay). Culture of 2 million to 2.5 million PBMCs per well took place with about 10 IU/ml IL-2 and roughly 9.8 ug/ml peptide pools. With the Oncomine TCR Beta short-read assay, DNA from cultured CD4+ T cells was sequenced. A single record per CDR3 protein comes from TCRdb applying MiXCR to the PCR reads. The sample has roughly 20,000 distinct CDR3 sequences; about 56% are singletons. Germline V gene sequence: CDR1 DFQATT, CDR2 SNEGSKA (reference sequence). This CDR3 comprises 11 residues. Study-wide results and limits: Convalescent patients' vaccine-specific clones were spike mono-reactive in 304 of 307 cases.

The chain links TRBV20-1 to TRBJ2-5, with D perhaps TRBD2 (6 bases). Sequencing was done on a sample of CD4+ T cells from blood, cultured in vitro. The receptor was derived from a human donor who had recovered from COVID-19. CDR3 DNA sequence: TGCAAAGCCGGGACTCAAGAGACCCAGTACTTC. Its protein product is CKAGTQETQYF.